The clone carrying this T cell receptor (beta chain) has just a few counts. These data come from a study of patients and donors after allogeneic stem cell transplantation. Germline V gene sequence: CDR1 SQVTM, CDR2 ANQGSEA. The CDR3 has 12 residues. TCRdb reanalysed the RT-PCR reads using MiXCR and keeps one entry per CDR3 protein. The sample consists of roughly 880,000 distinct CDR3 sequences, about a sixth of them appearing once. The receptor's source is a human donor who was either an allogeneic HSCT recipient or a stem cell or donor lymphocyte infusion donor (not recorded which). It is not recorded whose cells these are; they may come from a transplant donor. The material sequenced was blood, either unsorted or a sorted T cell fraction (not recorded which). The J gene is TRBJ2-3, the V gene TRBV29-1; weak D call: TRBD2 (6 bases). The CDR3 DNA reads as TGCATCGGGCAGGAGGGGACAGATACGCAGTATTTT. Amino acids: CIGQEGTDTQYF.